The rows below give T cell receptor beta chains drawn from one sample of a study of identical twins. TCRdb re-analysed the 5' RACE reads in MiXCR, keeping a single row per CDR3 protein. The sample records about 530,000 distinct CDR3 sequences, 13% to 15% being singletons. Separately, the same data were catalogued under a study of yellow fever vaccine responses in identical twins.

Sequencing was done on a sample of CD4+ T cells sorted from blood. All receptors come from a young woman in good health. CDR3s include the opening cysteine and the closing phenylalanine or tryptophan. A D gene is named only where the DNA matches it firmly. The size of a clone is reported for some rows only, either as once, few or many, or as a class for expanded clones.

size | length | D | J | V | CDR3 | DNA
NA | 17 | TRBD2 | TRBJ2-3 | TRBV4-1 | CASSQEKRGGYTDTQYF | TGCGCCAGCAGCCAAGAGAAGCGGGGGGGATACACAGATACGCAGTATTTT
NA | 10 | NA | TRBJ2-4 | TRBV2 | CASSRGFQYF | TGTGCCAGCAGCCGCGGTTTTCAGTACTTC
few | 14 | TRBD1 | TRBJ2-5 | TRBV5-1 | CASSSGQAQETQYF | TGCGCCAGCAGCTCAGGACAGGCCCAAGAGACCCAGTACTTC
few | 16 | TRBD2 | TRBJ2-5 | TRBV12-3/TRBV12-4 | CASSLKGGTSGETQYF | TGTGCCAGCAGTTTAAAAGGGGGGACTAGCGGGGAGACCCAGTACTTC
few | 14 | NA | TRBJ2-5 | TRBV12-3/TRBV12-4 | CASILAPQQETQYF | TGTGCCAGCATCCTAGCCCCCCAACAGGAGACCCAGTACTTC
NA | 15 | TRBD2 | TRBJ2-1 | TRBV20-1 | CSARGLAAYFVEQFF | TGCAGTGCCAGAGGACTAGCGGCTTACTTCGTTGAGCAGTTCTTC
NA | 13 | NA | TRBJ1-5 | TRBV12-3/TRBV12-4 | CASRFGPNQPQHF | TGTGCCAGCAGATTCGGACCTAATCAGCCCCAGCATTTT
few | 16 | TRBD1 | TRBJ2-3 | TRBV12-3/TRBV12-4 | CASSLSGTGSIDTQYF | TGTGCCAGCAGTTTAAGCGGGACAGGGTCAATAGATACGCAGTATTTT
NA | 14 | NA | TRBJ1-1 | TRBV5-6 | CASRLLVLNTEAFF | TGTGCCAGCAGACTGTTGGTGCTGAACACTGAAGCTTTCTTT
NA | 16 | NA | TRBJ2-3 | TRBV3-1 | CASSPRTIPITDTQYF | TGTGCCAGCAGCCCACGGACTATCCCGATCACAGATACGCAGTATTTT
NA | 12 | NA | TRBJ2-5 | TRBV12-3/TRBV12-4 | CASSLSGFTQYF | TGTGCCAGCAGTTTGTCCGGATTTACCCAGTACTTC
many | 15 | NA | TRBJ2-2 | TRBV10-3 | CAISERSSDTGELFF | TGTGCCATCAGTGAGCGGAGCTCGGACACCGGGGAGCTGTTTTTT
NA | 16 | NA | TRBJ1-4 | TRBV5-1 | CASSLGRFATNEKLFF | TGCGCCAGCAGCTTGGGCAGGTTTGCAACTAATGAAAAACTGTTTTTT
NA | 13 | NA | TRBJ2-1 | TRBV7-9 | CASMWAPRNEQFF | TGTGCCAGCATGTGGGCTCCACGCAATGAGCAGTTCTTC
NA | 15 | NA | TRBJ2-2 | TRBV5-6 | CASSLKAWNTGELFF | TGTGCCAGCAGCTTGAAAGCGTGGAACACCGGGGAGCTGTTTTTT
few | 14 | NA | TRBJ2-2 | TRBV24-1 | CATTGTGSGGELFF | TGTGCCACCACTGGGACGGGCTCCGGCGGGGAGCTGTTTTTT
many | 12 | NA | TRBJ2-5 | TRBV5-1 | CASSRGQETQYF | TGTGCCAGCAGTCGGGGGCAAGAGACCCAGTACTTC
NA | 14 | NA | TRBJ2-3 | TRBV9 | CASSQGLNTDTQYF | TGTGCCAGCAGCCAGGGACTGAACACAGATACGCAGTATTTT
NA | 14 | NA | TRBJ2-7 | TRBV15 | CATSRAGIGYEQYF | TGTGCCACCAGCAGAGCGGGGATTGGCTACGAGCAGTACTTC
NA | 14 | NA | TRBJ2-3 | TRBV5-4 | CASSLGREQDTQYF | TGTGCCAGCAGCCTCGGACGGGAACAGGATACGCAGTATTTT
few | 15 | TRBD1 | TRBJ1-6 | TRBV5-1 | CASSASGTGHSPLHF | TGCGCCAGCAGCGCTTCCGGGACAGGGCATTCACCCCTCCACTTT
NA | 16 | NA | TRBJ2-5 | TRBV5-1 | CASSFNSPGGQETQYF | TGCGCCAGCAGCTTTAACAGCCCAGGAGGCCAAGAGACCCAGTACTTC
NA | 12 | NA | TRBJ2-7 | TRBV3-1 | CASSPNLYEQYF | TGTGCCAGCAGCCCCAACCTCTACGAGCAGTACTTC
NA | 16 | TRBD1 | TRBJ2-3 | TRBV20-1 | CSARPLDRVFSDTQYF | TGCAGTGCTAGACCCCTTGACAGGGTATTTTCAGATACGCAGTATTTT
NA | 14 | NA | TRBJ2-1 | TRBV7-8 | CASSLERTYNEQFF | TGTGCCAGCAGCTTAGAACGGACATACAATGAGCAGTTCTTC
few | 14 | NA | TRBJ2-6 | TRBV10-3 | CATENGVGANVLTF | TGTGCCACAGAGAACGGGGTCGGGGCCAACGTCCTGACTTTC
NA | 16 | TRBD2 | TRBJ2-1 | TRBV7-9 | CAPGRESGGPVNEQFF | TGTGCCCCAGGGCGGGAAAGCGGGGGGCCGGTCAATGAGCAGTTCTTC
few | 16 | NA | TRBJ2-7 | TRBV7-2 | CASSLLLQSLSYEQYF | TGTGCCAGCAGCTTATTATTGCAGTCCTTATCCTACGAGCAGTACTTC
NA | 14 | NA | TRBJ2-1 | TRBV10-3 | CAISKASSYNEQFF | TGTGCCATCTCCAAAGCGAGCTCCTACAATGAGCAGTTCTTC
few | 12 | NA | TRBJ2-1 | TRBV5-6 | CASSWRFHEQFF | TGTGCCAGCAGCTGGCGGTTCCATGAGCAGTTCTTC
few | 15 | TRBD2 | TRBJ2-1 | TRBV7-3 | CASSTFEGLANEQFF | TGTGCCAGCAGCACATTCGAAGGACTAGCTAATGAGCAGTTCTTC
NA | 14 | TRBD1 | TRBJ1-6 | TRBV12-3/TRBV12-4 | CASSRDRFNSPLHF | TGTGCCAGCAGCAGGGACAGGTTTAATTCACCCCTCCACTTT
few | 13 | NA | TRBJ1-1 | TRBV11-2 | CASSLGAFGAAFF | TGTGCCAGCAGCTTAGGGGCATTCGGGGCAGCTTTCTTT
few | 15 | NA | TRBJ1-6 | TRBV28 | CASSQGGGGNSPLHF | TGTGCCAGCAGTCAAGGAGGAGGGGGAAATTCACCCCTCCACTTT
few | 13 | NA | TRBJ1-4 | TRBV10-3 | CAISEQGSEKLFF | TGTGCCATCAGTGAACAGGGTAGTGAAAAACTGTTTTTT
few | 14 | NA | TRBJ2-1 | TRBV5-1 | CASSLLLADNEQFF | TGCGCCAGCAGCTTGTTGTTAGCCGACAATGAGCAGTTCTTC